These T cell receptor beta chains were read from a single sample in a study of cytomegalovirus exposure and HLA in healthy donors. TCRdb's table, derived via immunoSEQ multiplex PCR, lists solely in-frame clones and lacks some. The table lists about 190,000 clones, 77% of them singletons, with approximately 2% in the top ten. Source material: PBMCs. The receptor source for this set is a woman between 25 and 40 years old in good health and CMV-seropositive. Both conserved end residues are part of each CDR3. The D gene is left open where the match is weak. Expanded clones get a size class; other rows say once, few or many, or leave the size out.

v_gene,j_gene,d_gene,abundance,CDR3aa,CDR3nt
TRBV5-6,TRBJ1-1,-,-,CASSFVSQGLFDTEAFF,TGTGCCAGCAGCTTTGTTAGTCAGGGATTGTTTGACACTGAAGCTTTCTTT
TRBV9,TRBJ2-1,-,few,CASSYDTRYNEQFF,TGTGCCAGCAGCTATGATACGAGGTACAATGAGCAGTTCTTC
TRBV28,TRBJ1-1,TRBD1,-,CASSLDRVVYTEAFF,TGTGCCAGCAGTTTAGACAGGGTAGTATACACTGAAGCTTTCTTT
TRBV28,TRBJ1-5,-,-,CASSITGGYLGNQPQHF,TGTGCCAGCAGTATAACCGGGGGGTATTTGGGTAATCAGCCCCAGCATTTT
TRBV5-4,TRBJ1-4,-,-,CASSLDAGVRLFF,TGTGCCAGCAGCTTGGATGCAGGGGTAAGACTGTTTTTT
TRBV28,TRBJ2-5,TRBD1,-,CASTGKKGDRQETQYF,TGTGCCAGCACTGGGAAGAAAGGGGACAGACAAGAGACCCAGTACTTC
TRBV19,TRBJ1-5,TRBD1,-,CASSPTGVGNQPQHF,TGTGCCAGTAGCCCAACAGGGGTCGGCAATCAGCCCCAGCATTTT
TRBV23-1,TRBJ2-7,TRBD1,-,CASSYQGGESRSSYEQYF,TGCGCCAGCAGTTACCAAGGGGGCGAATCCCGGAGCTCCTACGAGCAGTACTTC
TRBV5-1,TRBJ2-7,TRBD2,-,CASSPLAGGSEQYF,TGTGCCAGCAGCCCCCTTGCGGGAGGGAGTGAGCAGTACTTC
TRBV19,TRBJ1-2,-,few,CASSLDSLGYGYTF,TGTGCCAGTAGCCTGGACAGCCTAGGGTATGGCTACACCTTC
TRBV30,TRBJ2-7,TRBD2,-,CARDLAGGYEQYF,TGTGCCCGAGACTTAGCGGGTGGCTACGAGCAGTACTTC